The 28 T cell receptor beta chains presented below share a single source sample, sequenced in a study of T cells in Graves' hyperthyroidism and ophthalmopathy (dated by TCRdb to about 2019). Receptor amplification or capture employed multiplex PCR. Sequenced using an Illumina HiSeq 2000. The TCR beta CDR3 regions were amplified from RNA transcripts. The TCR CDR3 was subjected to a first round of RT-PCR using the HTBI primer set and the Qiagen OneStep RT-PCR kit. TCRdb applied fastp at Q25 and MiXCR to the public reads, then kept only in-frame beta chains. Entries that share a CDR3 protein sequence are merged under the most common genes and DNA. The sample yields about 380,000 distinct CDR3 sequences; roughly 14% were counted once. About 20% of the sample comes from the top ten. Sequenced material: blood. The receptor source for this set is a man aged 25-45 years with Graves' hyperthyroidism that later progressed to Graves' ophthalmopathy.

This clonotype was counted ten times or more. This sequence joins TRBV12-3 or TRBV12-4 and TRBJ2-5; the match to TRBD1 covers 10 bases. This CDR3 comprises 17 residues. V lost 6 bases, J lost 2 bases, and 12 bases stayed unmatched. The DNA for the CDR3 is TGTGCCAGCAGCGCGGCCGGGACAGGGGACCCACAAGAGACCCAGTACTTC. Translated: CASSAAGTGDPQETQYF.

This clonotype was seen many times. The chain combines TRBV11-2 with TRBJ1-5; D unresolved. Germline-derived CDR1 and CDR2 are SGHAT and FQNNGV. This CDR3 region has 14 residues. Trimming took off 0 bases at V and 9 bases at J, with 12 bases between the two ends. The CDR3 DNA reads as TGTGCCAGCAGCTTAGACAGGCCCTCAGGGCCCCAGCATTTT. This gives the protein CASSLDRPSGPQHF.

This chain links TRBV6-1 with TRBJ1-2; D not resolved. The CDR3 runs to 9 residues. Trimming removed 6 bases at V and 7 bases at J, with 3 bases between. Germline loops: CDR1 MNHNS, CDR2 SASEGT. Here the CDR3 DNA reads TGTGCCAGCAGAGGTGGCTACACCTTC. Residues: CASRGGYTF.

This clonotype was seen many times. V gene TRBV10-2 combines with J gene TRBJ1-5; no definite D call. Germline V lookup: CDR1 WSHSY, CDR2 SAAADI. The germline V and J ends were trimmed by 2 bases and 0 bases, with 5 bases remaining between them. CDR3 length equals 14 residues. The DNA of the CDR3 is TGCGCCAGCAGTGAGGGTGATAGCAATCAGCCCCAGCATTTT. It encodes CASSEGDSNQPQHF.

This clonotype was observed a handful of times. The CDR3: CASTRDSLNTGELFF. CDR3 DNA sequence: TGTGCCAGCACCCGGGACAGCTTGAACACCGGGGAGCTGTTTTTT. The V call is TRBV6-2 or TRBV6-3, the J call TRBJ2-2, with 7 nucleotides matching TRBD1. With 7 bases clipped from V and 1 base from J, the junction kept 6 bases outside the gene matches. Germline CDR1 and CDR2: MNHEY and SVGEGT. The CDR3 runs 15 residues.

The chain couples TRBV5-8 to TRBJ1-2; tentative D call: TRBD1 (5 bases). The V end was cut by 0 bases, the J end by 4 bases, with 19 bases between. Germline CDR1 is SGHTS and CDR2 is YDEGEE. The CDR3 covers 17 residues. The CDR3 sequence: CASSLGQSNWGFYGYTF. Here the CDR3 DNA reads TGTGCCAGCAGCTTGGGACAGTCGAACTGGGGATTCTATGGCTACACCTTC.

This chain connects TRBV20-1 to TRBJ2-3; 8 bases agree with TRBD2. J was trimmed by 0 bases and V by 0 bases; bases with no gene match: 5. Germline V gene sequence: CDR1 DFQATT, CDR2 SNEGSKA (reference sequence). The CDR3 has 16 amino acids. The CDR3 reads CSARDSGVMSTDTQYF. The CDR3 DNA reads TGCAGTGCTAGAGATAGCGGGGTAATGAGCACAGATACGCAGTATTTT.

On this clonotype: A read error may explain this, as a much larger clone is one base away. The rearrangement joins TRBV28 to TRBJ1-6; the D is unclear. Germline V gives CDR1 MDHEN, CDR2 SYDVKM. V lost 6 bases to trimming and J lost 10 bases, with 16 bases between them. The CDR3 runs to 14 residues. CDR3 protein: CASRSGQVCSPLHF. CDR3 nucleotides: TGTGCCAGCAGATCCGGGCAGGTATGCTCACCCCTCCACTTT.

This clonotype was counted many times. The V call is TRBV6-1, the J call TRBJ1-5; D is unclear. This CDR3 contains 13 residues. Per the germline V gene, CDR1 is MNHNS and CDR2 is SASEGT. With 5 bases removed from V and 7 bases from J, the gap between germline ends came to 12 bases. This chain's CDR3 is CASSPTKQQPQHF. CDR3 DNA: TGTGCCAGCAGTCCTACCAAGCAACAGCCCCAGCATTTT.

The rearrangement links TRBV7-6 to TRBJ2-1; 11 bases agree with TRBD2. Trimming took 2 bases from V and 4 from J; bases not matched to a gene: 4. The CDR3 runs to 16 residues. The V gene's germline CDR1 is SGHVS and CDR2 FNYEAQ. CDR3 sequence reads: CASSLNLAGGYNEQFF. The CDR3 DNA reads TGTGCCAGCAGCTTAAACCTAGCGGGGGGTTACAATGAGCAGTTCTTC.

The table lists this clonotype with a few counts. This chain connects TRBV28 to TRBJ1-2; D gene uncertain. Germline values: CDR1 MDHEN, CDR2 SYDVKM. This CDR3 is 14 amino acids long. The germline V and J ends were trimmed by 3 bases and 4 bases, with 12 bases remaining between them. The CDR3 coding sequence is TGTGCCAGCAGTTTGGCCAGCCGAATCTATGGCTACACCTTC. Protein sequence: CASSLASRIYGYTF.

This clonotype appeared many times. This chain links TRBV28 with TRBJ1-2; 7 bases match TRBD1. The CDR3 runs to 15 residues. V shed 6 bases, J shed 3 bases, and the junction held 10 bases outside the gene matches. The germline V gene encodes CDR1 MDHEN and CDR2 SYDVKM. CDR3 in amino acids: CASRPQGGVHYGYTF. The CDR3 nucleotides read TGTGCCAGCAGGCCTCAAGGGGGCGTGCACTATGGCTACACCTTC.

This clonotype has only one observation. The V gene is TRBV30, the J gene TRBJ1-2, with 8 bases fitting TRBD1. This CDR3 region has 14 residues. Trimming cost V 0 bases and J 6 bases; bases outside gene matches: 6. The germline V gene encodes CDR1 GTSNPN and CDR2 SVGIG (reference sequence). The CDR3 loop reads CAWSVQGEADGYTF. The CDR3 DNA is TGTGCCTGGAGTGTACAGGGGGAGGCGGATGGCTACACCTTC.

The table lists this clonotype with many counts. The chain combines TRBV6-1 with TRBJ1-1, with 7 bases matching TRBD1. With 0 bases clipped from V and 6 bases from J, the junction kept 13 bases outside the gene matches. This CDR3 region has 17 residues. Germline V gene data show CDR1 as MNHNS and CDR2 as SASEGT. The CDR3, as DNA: TGTGCCAGCAGTGAAGCTGCGTGGGACAGATATTACGCTGAAGCTTTCTTT. It is translated as CASSEAAWDRYYAEAFF.

This clonotype was found many times. The CDR3 spells CASSLDRTISYEQYF. The CDR3 region has the DNA TGCGCCAGCAGCTTGGACAGGACAATCTCCTACGAGCAGTACTTC. The chain is built from TRBV5-1 and TRBJ2-7, with D perhaps matching TRBD1 (5 bases). The germline gives CDR1 SGHRS, CDR2 YFSETQ. The CDR3 spans 15 residues. Deletions cut 0 bases from V and 0 bases from J, with 10 bases between.

This clonotype was observed at least ten times. The chain has TRBV12-3 or TRBV12-4 and TRBJ1-2; D unclear. Trimming stripped 1 base from V and 7 bases from J, with 1 base between. CDR3 length: 10 residues. In DNA form, the CDR3 reads TGTGCCAGCAGTTTAGGTGGCTACACCTTC. Translating it yields CASSLGGYTF.

This clonotype was recorded at least ten times. The chain carries TRBV12-3 or TRBV12-4 and TRBJ2-5, with TRBD2 matching 9 bases. The CDR3 sequence is 15 residues long. The V and J ends lost 4 bases and 3 bases, in that order; junction bases with no gene match: 6. This CDR3 reads CASSSEGGGEETQYF. The DNA for the CDR3 is TGTGCCAGCAGTTCCGAGGGCGGGGGGGAAGAGACCCAGTACTTC.

CDR3 in amino acids: CASSRGQGGENTIYF. The CDR3 region has the DNA TGTGCCAGCAGCCGGGGACAGGGCGGTGAAAACACCATATATTTT. The V gene is TRBV5-5, the J gene TRBJ1-3; 9 bases align to TRBD1. The junction had 8 bases not matched to a gene; V was cut back by 4 bases and J by 6 bases. The CDR3 length is 15 residues. Germline V CDR1 and CDR2: SGHKS, YYEKEE (reference sequence). Variable domain in full (rest from reference TRBV5-5 and TRBJ1-3): DAGVTQSPTHLIKTRGQQVTLRCSPISGHKSVSWYQQVLGQGPQFIFQYYEKEERGRGNFPDRFSARQFPNYSSELNVNALLLGDSALYLCASSRGQGGENTIYFGEGSWLTVV.

Of note for this clonotype: At one end the junction does not follow the germline gene, possibly because of a read error. The V gene is TRBV11-2, the J gene TRBJ2-1, with TRBD2 matching 10 bases. The CDR3 length is 18 residues. CDR1 is SGHAT, CDR2 FQNNGV, per germline. The CDR3 sequence: CASSPNQNSGGNYNEHFF. The CDR3 DNA is TGTGCCAGCAGCCCCAACCAGAATAGCGGGGGGAATTACAATGAGCACTTCTTC.

Of note for this clonotype: At one of its ends the junction is not consistent with the germline gene, which may arise from a read error. J is TRBJ2-6 and V is TRBV7-9, with D perhaps matching TRBD1 (6 bases). CDR1 is SEHNR and CDR2 is FQNEAQ in the germline V gene (reference sequence). The CDR3 loop spans 16 amino acids. This chain's CDR3 is CASSLVTGLGANLLTF. CDR3 DNA: TGTGCCAGCAGCTTAGTTACAGGGCTTGGGGCCAACCTCCTGACTTTC. The variable domain in full, with the rest retrieved from reference TRBV7-9 and TRBJ2-6, is DTGVSQNPRHKITKRGQNVTFRCDPISEHNRLYWYRQTLGQGPEFLTYFQNEAQLEKSRLLSDRFSAERPKGSFSTLEIQRTEQGDSAMYLCASSLVTGLGANLLTFGAGSRLTVL.

The table lists this clonotype with many counts. The V and J genes are TRBV19 and TRBJ2-7; the D is unclear. Trimming took off 3 bases at V and 1 base at J, with 7 bases between the two ends. The CDR3 has 13 residues. Germline CDR1 LNHDA, CDR2 SQIVND (reference sequence). The CDR3 here is CASSIARSYEQYF. CDR3 DNA sequence: TGTGCCAGTAGTATCGCCAGATCCTACGAGCAGTACTTC.

Concerning this clonotype: A much larger clone is a single base away; this may be a read error. This sequence joins TRBV12-3 or TRBV12-4 and TRBJ2-3; the D gene is possibly TRBD1 (5 bases). The CDR3 sequence is 15 residues long. CDR3 region: CVSSLEGASTDTQYF. In DNA form, the CDR3 reads TGTGTCAGCAGTTTGGAAGGGGCTAGCACAGATACGCAGTATTTT.

This clonotype showed up many times. The CDR3, as DNA: TGTGCCAGCAGTGAACAAGGGGGCACTGAAGCTTTCTTT. It is translated as CASSEQGGTEAFF. The J gene is TRBJ1-1, the V gene TRBV2; D is possibly TRBD1 (6 bases). Germline CDR1 SNHLY, CDR2 FYNNEI. The CDR3 covers 13 residues. Trimming cost V 2 bases and J 4 bases, with 8 bases left between them.

The chain carries TRBV12-3 or TRBV12-4 and TRBJ2-1; D not certain. Trimming removed 2 bases from V and 5 bases from J, with 10 bases in between. The CDR3 has 14 amino acids. CDR3 protein: CASSLSREDNEQFF. The CDR3 region has the DNA TGTGCCAGCAGTTTATCTCGAGAGGACAATGAGCAGTTCTTC.

The rearrangement joins TRBV20-1 to TRBJ2-3; 10 bases fit TRBD2. Germline V gives CDR1 DFQATT, CDR2 SNEGSKA (reference sequence). V was pared by 3 bases and J by 5 bases, with 5 bases of the junction left unmatched. The length of the CDR3 is 14 residues. The CDR3 nucleotides read TGCAGTGCTAGTCCTAGCGGGGGAGAAGATACGCAGTATTTT. Amino acid sequence: CSASPSGGEDTQYF.

This clonotype came up a few times. V gene TRBV5-1 combines with J gene TRBJ2-1, with TRBD1 identical over 11 bases. Trimming cost V 4 bases and J 3 bases; bases outside gene matches: 3. The germline V gene has CDR1 SGHRS and CDR2 YFSETQ. This CDR3 spans 15 amino acids. The CDR3 is CASSIGTGGYNEQFF. Written as DNA, the CDR3 is TGCGCCAGCAGCATAGGGACAGGGGGCTACAATGAGCAGTTCTTC.

Ten or more counts support this clonotype. The chain employs TRBV11-3 and TRBJ1-6; D remains unclear. This CDR3 comprises 15 residues. Germline V lookup: CDR1 SGHNT, CDR2 YENEEA. The germline V and J ends were trimmed by 7 bases and 13 bases, with 23 bases remaining between them. The CDR3 DNA follows: TGTGCCAGCACCTACTCTCAGCGGGGTCAGGTTCCCCTCCACTTT. Translation: CASTYSQRGQVPLHF.

The chain recombines TRBV5-1 with TRBJ1-2; D call uncertain. Between the trimmed V and J ends, which lost 0 bases and 8 bases, there was a span of 11 bases. Germline CDR1 reads SGHRS; CDR2 reads YFSETQ. The CDR3 runs 13 residues. The CDR3 is CASSLADPGGYTF. In DNA form, the CDR3 reads TGCGCCAGCAGCTTGGCAGATCCCGGAGGCTACACCTTC. Based on the CDR3 plus reference TRBV5-1 and TRBJ1-2, the full variable domain is KAGVTQTPRYLIKTRGQQVTLSCSPISGHRSVSWYQQTPGQGLQFLFEYFSETQRNKGNFPGRFSGRQFSNSRSEMNVSTLELGDSALYLCASSLADPGGYTFGSGTRLTVV.